Each of the 17 T cell receptor beta chains below was sequenced from the same sample in a study of beta chain features in type 1 diabetes. The whole isolated RNA underwent reverse transcription, so sequencing captured expressed TCRB transcripts. Profiled with immunoSEQ multiplex PCR; TCRdb holds only in-frame clones, not every one. The sample carries 240,000 or so clones, just over 20% recorded once. These receptors lack a known antigen. The study, taken as a whole, reports: Shortening that was moderate but significant affected the TCRB CDR3s of Type 1 diabetes patients in all four CD4+ subsets.

Sequencing was performed on naive CD4+ T cells from blood. The receptors originated from a woman aged 40 to 49 with type 1 diabetes.

This clone appeared a few times. CDR3 sequence reads: CASSGSGGETQYF. The DNA for the CDR3 is TGTGCCAGCAGTGGGTCAGGGGGAGAGACCCAGTACTTC. The rearrangement uses TRBV2 and TRBJ2-5; 7 positions match TRBD1. This CDR3 has 13 residues. Germline trimming cut 4 bases from V and 4 bases from J; bases unmatched to any gene: 3. From germline, CDR1 is SNHLY and CDR2 FYNNEI.

This clone was seen a few times. V is TRBV9 and J is TRBJ1-5; tentatively, D is TRBD1 (6 bases). The ends were cut back, 4 bases at V and 6 bases at J, with 17 bases in the middle. CDR3 length: 15 residues. Germline lookup yields CDR1 SGDLS and CDR2 YYNGEE. CDR3 residues: CASSPGRGRGQPQHF. CDR3 nucleotides: TGTGCCAGCAGCCCGGGCAGGGGAAGAGGTCAGCCCCAGCATTTT.

The rearrangement links TRBV28 to TRBJ2-5; 15 bases fit TRBD2. J gave up 6 bases and V 6 bases, and 5 bases lay outside the gene matches. CDR1 is MDHEN and CDR2 is SYDVKM in the germline V gene. This CDR3 is 15 amino acids long. As DNA, the CDR3 is TGTGCCAGCAGCCCGGGACTAGCGGGGGGAAAGACCCAGTACTTC. It is translated as CASSPGLAGGKTQYF.

The rearrangement joins TRBV6-5 to TRBJ2-2; maybe TRBD2 (5 bases). Trimming removed 2 bases from V and 5 bases from J, with 9 bases in between. CDR1 and CDR2 (germline): MNHEY, SVGAGI. The CDR3 consists of 14 residues. The CDR3 protein is CASSYGTRTGELFF. CDR3 nucleotides: TGTGCCAGCAGTTACGGAACTAGGACCGGGGAGCTGTTTTTT.

The chain employs TRBV7-2 and TRBJ1-5; D call uncertain. The CDR3 sequence is 15 residues long. Trimming took 5 bases from V and 3 from J, leaving 14 bases between them. Germline lookup yields CDR1 SGHTA and CDR2 FQGNSA. CDR3 sequence (DNA): TGTGCCAGCAGCCGAGGGTCGTTTTTCAATCAGCCCCAGCATTTT. It specifies CASSRGSFFNQPQHF.

The rearrangement uses TRBV19 and TRBJ2-3; D not certain. From germline, CDR1 is LNHDA and CDR2 SQIVND (reference sequence). Trimming pared 1 base from V and 0 bases from J, leaving 14 bases between. The CDR3 extends over 17 amino acids. CDR3 region: CASSIGVAPGSTDTQYF. CDR3 in DNA: TGTGCCAGTAGTATAGGGGTGGCCCCCGGGAGCACAGATACGCAGTATTTT. Looking up the rest from reference TRBV19 and TRBJ2-3 gives the full variable domain: DGGITQSPKYLFRKEGQNVTLSCEQNLNHDAMYWYRQDPGQGLRLIYYSQIVNDFQKGDIAEGYSVSREKKESFPLTVTSAQKNPTAFYLCASSIGVAPGSTDTQYFGPGTRLTVL.

This clone was recorded a few times. The V gene is TRBV2, the J gene TRBJ2-2; no definite D call. Trimming cost V 0 bases and J 3 bases, with 8 bases left between them. This CDR3 spans 15 amino acids. CDR1 and CDR2 (germline): SNHLY, FYNNEI. Here the CDR3 reads CASSEASVDTGELFF. DNA for the CDR3: TGTGCCAGCAGTGAAGCCTCGGTAGACACCGGGGAGCTGTTTTTT.

Of note for this clone: At the DNA level, this CDR3 is encoded by other sequences in the same sample as well. The chain links TRBV7-2 to TRBJ2-1; 14 nucleotides align to TRBD2. Germline CDR1 and CDR2: SGHTA and FQGNSA. CDR3 length equals 15 residues. Trimming removed 5 bases from V and 9 bases from J; junction bases left unmatched: 6. The CDR3 loop is CASSPGLAGGGEQFF. The CDR3 DNA is TGTGCCAGCAGCCCCGGACTAGCGGGGGGTGGTGAGCAGTTCTTC.

The V gene is TRBV5-4, the J gene TRBJ1-5; D is perhaps TRBD1 (5 bases). CDR1 is SGHNT, CDR2 YYREEE, per germline (reference sequence). V lost 0 bases to trimming and J lost 4 bases, with 8 bases between them. This CDR3 comprises 14 residues. The CDR3 sequence: CASSLDRTNQPQHF. The CDR3 nucleotides are TGTGCCAGCAGCTTGGACAGGACAAATCAGCCCCAGCATTTT. The entire variable domain, with the rest obtained from reference TRBV5-4 and TRBJ1-5, is as follows: ETGVTQSPTHLIKTRGQQVTLRCSSQSGHNTVSWYQQALGQGPQFIFQYYREEENGRGNFPPRFSGLQFPNYSSELNVNALELDDSALYLCASSLDRTNQPQHFGDGTRLSIL.

The V gene is TRBV29-1, the J gene TRBJ2-7; TRBD2 might be the D (6 bases). The CDR3 consists of 14 residues. The germline CDR1 and CDR2 sequences are SQVTM and ANQGSEA. Trimming removed 1 base from V and 3 bases from J, with 13 bases in between. In DNA, the CDR3 is TGCAGCGTTGAAGTGGGACTCGGCCTCTACGAGCAGTACTTC. The encoded protein is CSVEVGLGLYEQYF.

This chain links TRBV7-9 with TRBJ1-3; possible D gene TRBD1, 5 bases. Germline V gene data show CDR1 as SEHNR and CDR2 as FQNEAQ (reference sequence). Trimming removed 4 bases at V and 0 bases at J, with 10 bases between. There are 15 residues in the CDR3. CDR3 bases: TGTGCCAGCAGCTGGGAGGGGAGCTCTGGAAACACCATATATTTT. Translating it yields CASSWEGSSGNTIYF.

This chain joins TRBV18 and TRBJ2-1; D unclear. Germline CDR1 and CDR2: KGHSH and LQKENI. The CDR3 spans 14 residues. With 2 bases removed from V and 4 bases from J, the gap between germline ends came to 9 bases. The CDR3 protein is CASSPGFTYNEQFF. The CDR3 coding sequence is TGTGCCAGCTCACCAGGTTTCACTTACAATGAGCAGTTCTTC.

This clone has just a few counts. The rearrangement uses TRBV4-1 and TRBJ1-2, with unresolved D. CDR1 is MGHRA and CDR2 is YSYEKL in the germline V gene. V lost 1 base and J lost 4, with 7 bases in between. The length of the CDR3 is 13 residues. DNA for the CDR3: TGCGCCAGCAGCCAAGGGGCAGGCTATGGCTACACCTTC. Translating gives CASSQGAGYGYTF.

The gene calls are TRBV7-9 and TRBJ2-5; no firm D call. CDR1 and CDR2 from the germline V gene are SEHNR and FQNEAQ (reference sequence). The CDR3 has 13 residues. V was trimmed by 1 base and J by 5 bases, leaving 8 bases between them. The CDR3 DNA sequence: TGTGCCAGCAGCTTAGGGGTCGGGGAGACCCAGTACTTC. Amino acid sequence: CASSLGVGETQYF.

The V call is TRBV19, the J call TRBJ1-4, with D possibly being TRBD1 (6 bases). CDR1 and CDR2 from the germline V gene are LNHDA and SQIVND (reference sequence). Between the trimmed V and J ends, which lost 9 bases and 5 bases, there was a span of 13 bases. This CDR3 has 13 amino acids. The CDR3 loop is CASSQGLNEKLFF. The CDR3 coding sequence is TGTGCCAGCTCACAGGGATTGAATGAAAAACTGTTTTTT.

This clone showed up just a few times. This chain links TRBV4-3 with TRBJ2-7, with TRBD2 as a possible D gene (6 bases). V gave up 3 bases and J gave up 5 bases, with 11 bases separating them. The CDR3 contains 13 residues. CDR1 and CDR2 (germline): LGHNA, YSLEER. CDR3 DNA: TGCGCCAGCAGCCATGGGGCGGGGAACGAGCAGTACTTC. The encoded protein is CASSHGAGNEQYF.

This clone was seen a few times. The chain joins TRBV9 to TRBJ1-4, with D uncertain. Germline V gene lookup returns CDR1 SGDLS and CDR2 YYNGEE. Trimming pared 4 bases from V and 5 bases from J, leaving 12 bases between. The CDR3 runs to 14 residues. The CDR3 DNA reads as TGTGCCAGCAGCATTGGAGGTCTGAATGAAAAACTGTTTTTT. This sequence encodes CASSIGGLNEKLFF.